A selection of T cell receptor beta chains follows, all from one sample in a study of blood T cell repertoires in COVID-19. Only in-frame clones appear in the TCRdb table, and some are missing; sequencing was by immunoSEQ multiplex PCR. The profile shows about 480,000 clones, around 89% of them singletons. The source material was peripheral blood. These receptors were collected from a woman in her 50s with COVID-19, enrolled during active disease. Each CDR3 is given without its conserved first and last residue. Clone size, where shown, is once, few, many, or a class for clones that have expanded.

CDR3 protein: ASSPVPPPGFTGELF
V gene: TRBV28
J gene: TRBJ2-2
clone size: once

CDR3 protein: ASSRGQDEQF
V gene: TRBV6-5
J gene: TRBJ2-1
clone size: NA

CDR3 protein: ASSSRLAGGPSGELF
V gene: TRBV5-4
J gene: TRBJ2-2
clone size: once

CDR3 protein: ASRAGGSYEQY
V gene: TRBV2
J gene: TRBJ2-7
clone size: NA

CDR3 protein: ASSHGTAYNEQF
V gene: TRBV3-1/TRBV3-2
J gene: TRBJ2-1
clone size: NA

CDR3 protein: ASSDAYYRVNEKLF
V gene: TRBV2
J gene: TRBJ1-4
clone size: NA

CDR3 protein: AWTSRQGITGELF
V gene: TRBV30
J gene: TRBJ2-2
clone size: NA

CDR3 protein: ASSEGQGAGFEKLF
V gene: TRBV6-1
J gene: TRBJ1-4
clone size: NA

CDR3 protein: ASSGKGTGRPGELF
V gene: TRBV11-3
J gene: TRBJ2-2
clone size: once

CDR3 protein: ASSFRVDTEAF
V gene: TRBV11-2
J gene: TRBJ1-1
clone size: NA

CDR3 protein: ASSREGPEQF
V gene: TRBV7-9
J gene: TRBJ2-1
clone size: NA

CDR3 protein: ATSRTLGGGSGVSSYEQY
V gene: TRBV15
J gene: TRBJ2-7
clone size: once

CDR3 protein: ASSWGGGADEQY
V gene: TRBV7-9
J gene: TRBJ2-7
clone size: few

CDR3 protein: ASSPTGVYGYT
V gene: TRBV28
J gene: TRBJ1-2
clone size: once

CDR3 protein: ASSDGLGAPEGEAF
V gene: TRBV6-1
J gene: TRBJ1-1
clone size: once

CDR3 protein: ASSLVQGAGELF
V gene: TRBV5-1
J gene: TRBJ2-2
clone size: NA

CDR3 protein: ARSGQGHFYGYT
V gene: TRBV5-3
J gene: TRBJ1-2
clone size: NA

CDR3 protein: ASSLVAIAGGPDTQY
V gene: TRBV7-2
J gene: TRBJ2-3
clone size: NA

CDR3 protein: ASSPNSEGWGGYT
V gene: TRBV2
J gene: TRBJ1-2
clone size: NA

CDR3 protein: ASEQHPSVLT
V gene: TRBV6-5
J gene: TRBJ2-6
clone size: NA

CDR3 protein: ASSQFSGTGGSPLH
V gene: TRBV3-1/TRBV3-2
J gene: TRBJ1-6
clone size: NA

CDR3 protein: AWSVGGGHYGYT
V gene: TRBV30
J gene: TRBJ1-2
clone size: NA

CDR3 protein: ASSPLAGRGYT
V gene: TRBV27
J gene: TRBJ1-2
clone size: NA

CDR3 protein: SVHSGTGAYNEQF
V gene: TRBV29-1
J gene: TRBJ2-1
clone size: NA

CDR3 protein: ASSLGGLNTGELF
V gene: TRBV11-3
J gene: TRBJ2-2
clone size: NA

CDR3 protein: SADQGDGYT
V gene: TRBV20-1
J gene: TRBJ1-2
clone size: NA

CDR3 protein: ASSPQTGGYGYT
V gene: TRBV19
J gene: TRBJ1-2
clone size: NA

CDR3 protein: ASSLRDSVTDTQY
V gene: TRBV27
J gene: TRBJ2-3
clone size: few

CDR3 protein: ASSETGWGTEAF
V gene: TRBV6-4
J gene: TRBJ1-1
clone size: NA

CDR3 protein: AWLRGGSTASGNTIY
V gene: TRBV30
J gene: TRBJ1-3
clone size: once

CDR3 protein: ATSSQIGSTDTQY
V gene: TRBV15
J gene: TRBJ2-3
clone size: NA

CDR3 protein: ATTRGPRGPDQETQY
V gene: TRBV15
J gene: TRBJ2-5
clone size: NA

CDR3 protein: ASSLGSGGITDTQY
V gene: TRBV5-4
J gene: TRBJ2-3
clone size: NA

CDR3 protein: ASSRWGVRGEKLF
V gene: TRBV3-1/TRBV3-2
J gene: TRBJ1-4
clone size: NA

CDR3 protein: ASSQVQNTQY
V gene: TRBV3-1/TRBV3-2
J gene: TRBJ2-3
clone size: NA

CDR3 protein: ATRQGYYGYT
V gene: TRBV6-5
J gene: TRBJ1-2
clone size: NA

CDR3 protein: ASTGAGPFGELF
V gene: TRBV11-2
J gene: TRBJ2-2
clone size: NA

CDR3 protein: SASRQGSYGYT
V gene: TRBV20-1
J gene: TRBJ1-2
clone size: NA

CDR3 protein: ASSPGLGAHDGYT
V gene: TRBV11-2
J gene: TRBJ1-2
clone size: NA

CDR3 protein: ASSQESTGVNQPQH
V gene: TRBV3-1/TRBV3-2
J gene: TRBJ1-5
clone size: NA

CDR3 protein: ASSFAGENEQF
V gene: TRBV11-2
J gene: TRBJ2-1
clone size: NA

CDR3 protein: ASRDGQKNSPLH
V gene: TRBV27
J gene: TRBJ1-6
clone size: NA